These T cell receptor beta chains were read from a single sample in a study of control samples from healthy donors and cancer patients. The assay was immunoSEQ multiplex PCR, and TCRdb's table has in-frame clones only and misses some. This sample has 75,000 to 95,000 clones, with 70% to 85% found just once. The sequenced sample consisted of PBMCs. These receptors all come from a man aged 65 to 79 with lung cancer. The CDR3 runs from the conserved cysteine through the conserved F or W. Fields, in order: D gene, J gene, clone size, V gene, CDR3 protein, CDR3 DNA. A D gene is named only where the DNA matches it firmly. Not every row has a clone size; where given, it reads once, few, many or a size class.

D gene: .; J gene: TRBJ2-2; clone size: .; V gene: TRBV6-5; CDR3 protein: CASTRTADTGELFF; CDR3 DNA: TGTGCCAGCACCAGGACGGCCGACACCGGGGAGCTGTTTTTT
D gene: .; J gene: TRBJ1-3; clone size: few; V gene: TRBV30; CDR3 protein: CALTVGNTIYF; CDR3 DNA: TGTGCCTTGACAGTTGGAAACACCATATATTTT
D gene: TRBD1; J gene: TRBJ2-7; clone size: .; V gene: TRBV6-5; CDR3 protein: CASSLGTGGLLYEQYF; CDR3 DNA: TGTGCCAGCAGTTTAGGGACAGGGGGCCTCTTATACGAGCAGTACTTC
D gene: TRBD2; J gene: TRBJ2-1; clone size: .; V gene: TRBV19; CDR3 protein: CASSIGTGTSGRAGQFF; CDR3 DNA: TGTGCCAGTAGTATAGGTACCGGGACTAGTGGGCGCGCAGGGCAGTTCTTC
D gene: TRBD1; J gene: TRBJ1-3; clone size: few; V gene: TRBV19; CDR3 protein: CASSTTRRRTGGGGNTIYF; CDR3 DNA: TGTGCCAGTAGTACCACCCGTCGACGAACAGGGGGGGGTGGAAACACCATATATTTT
D gene: .; J gene: TRBJ2-3; clone size: .; V gene: TRBV2; CDR3 protein: CASGGDTQYF; CDR3 DNA: TGTGCCAGCGGCGGGGACACGCAGTATTTT
D gene: .; J gene: TRBJ2-2; clone size: .; V gene: TRBV19; CDR3 protein: CASTIRGVTGELFF; CDR3 DNA: TGTGCCAGTACCATCAGGGGGGTCACCGGGGAGCTGTTTTTT
D gene: TRBD2; J gene: TRBJ2-7; clone size: .; V gene: TRBV7-2; CDR3 protein: CASSPGTSGLLYEQYF; CDR3 DNA: TGTGCCAGCAGCCCGGGGACTAGCGGACTTCTCTACGAGCAGTACTTC
D gene: .; J gene: TRBJ1-1; clone size: .; V gene: TRBV5-4; CDR3 protein: CASSPGGSRNTEAFF; CDR3 DNA: TGTGCCAGCAGCCCCGGCGGGTCGAGGAACACTGAAGCTTTCTTT
D gene: .; J gene: TRBJ2-2; clone size: few; V gene: TRBV5-1; CDR3 protein: CASSLGILAALNTGELFF; CDR3 DNA: TGCGCCAGCAGCTTGGGTATATTAGCGGCCTTGAACACCGGGGAGCTGTTTTTT
D gene: TRBD2; J gene: TRBJ2-4; clone size: .; V gene: TRBV28; CDR3 protein: CASSPGTSGGLNIQYF; CDR3 DNA: TGTGCCAGCAGCCCAGGGACTAGCGGGGGACTAAACATTCAGTACTTC
D gene: .; J gene: TRBJ1-6; clone size: .; V gene: TRBV4-2; CDR3 protein: CASSQETEGNSPLHF; CDR3 DNA: TGTGCCAGCAGCCAGGAGACAGAGGGTAATTCACCCCTCCACTTT
D gene: .; J gene: TRBJ1-5; clone size: many; V gene: TRBV7-2; CDR3 protein: CASSLSSPSNQPQHF; CDR3 DNA: TGTGCCAGCAGCTTATCCTCTCCTAGCAATCAGCCCCAGCATTTT
D gene: .; J gene: TRBJ1-1; clone size: .; V gene: TRBV2; CDR3 protein: CASSEAPAGYTEMSTEAFF; CDR3 DNA: TGTGCCAGCAGTGAAGCGCCGGCAGGATATACGGAGATGAGCACTGAAGCTTTCTTT
D gene: .; J gene: TRBJ2-5; clone size: .; V gene: TRBV13; CDR3 protein: CASSLGDRAETQYF; CDR3 DNA: TGTGCCAGCAGCTTAGGTGATCGGGCGGAGACCCAGTACTTC
D gene: .; J gene: TRBJ2-5; clone size: few; V gene: TRBV6-2/TRBV6-3; CDR3 protein: CASSLSLRGGLGETQYF; CDR3 DNA: TGTGCCAGCAGTCTTTCGTTGAGGGGGGGCCTTGGAGAGACCCAGTACTTC
D gene: .; J gene: TRBJ2-3; clone size: .; V gene: TRBV15; CDR3 protein: CATSRTGHRTSTDTQYF; CDR3 DNA: TGTGCCACCAGCAGAACCGGGCACAGAACTAGCACAGATACGCAGTATTTT
D gene: .; J gene: TRBJ1-3; clone size: .; V gene: TRBV5-4; CDR3 protein: CASSLQGVGNTIYF; CDR3 DNA: TGTGCCAGCAGCTTGCAGGGAGTTGGAAACACCATATATTTT
D gene: TRBD1; J gene: TRBJ2-1; clone size: .; V gene: TRBV5-1; CDR3 protein: CASSLAPSRGQDNNEQFF; CDR3 DNA: TGCGCCAGCAGCCTCGCTCCCTCCAGGGGGCAAGACAACAATGAGCAGTTCTTC
D gene: TRBD1; J gene: TRBJ1-2; clone size: .; V gene: TRBV6-5; CDR3 protein: CASSYGGTGNGYTF; CDR3 DNA: TGTGCCAGCAGTTACGGAGGGACAGGGAACGGCTACACCTTC
D gene: .; J gene: TRBJ1-6; clone size: .; V gene: TRBV21-1; CDR3 protein: CASSKPSEGLRGYNSPLHF; CDR3 DNA: TGTGCCAGCAGCAAACCCAGCGAGGGGCTGAGGGGTTATAATTCACCCCTCCACTTT
D gene: .; J gene: TRBJ2-4; clone size: .; V gene: TRBV11-2; CDR3 protein: CASSPGVKNIQYF; CDR3 DNA: TGTGCCAGCAGCCCAGGGGTCAAAAACATTCAGTACTTC
D gene: TRBD1; J gene: TRBJ1-2; clone size: .; V gene: TRBV7-3; CDR3 protein: CASSLGQGAYGYTF; CDR3 DNA: TGTGCCAGCAGCTTAGGGCAGGGGGCCTATGGCTACACCTTC
D gene: TRBD2; J gene: TRBJ2-1; clone size: .; V gene: TRBV3-1/TRBV3-2; CDR3 protein: CASSQVRVVATGGEQFF; CDR3 DNA: TGTGCCAGCAGCCAAGTTAGGGTCGTGGCGACGGGAGGTGAGCAGTTCTTC
D gene: TRBD2; J gene: TRBJ2-2; clone size: .; V gene: TRBV7-6; CDR3 protein: CASSLIYGGDTGELFF; CDR3 DNA: TGTGCCAGCAGCTTAATCTACGGGGGGGATACCGGGGAGCTGTTTTTT
D gene: .; J gene: TRBJ1-2; clone size: .; V gene: TRBV30; CDR3 protein: CAWSVATVGYTF; CDR3 DNA: TGTGCCTGGAGTGTAGCGACAGTTGGCTACACCTTC
D gene: .; J gene: TRBJ2-3; clone size: once; V gene: TRBV7-6; CDR3 protein: CASSLRGGGTDTQYF; CDR3 DNA: TGTGCCAGCAGCTTAAGGGGGGGCGGGACAGATACGCAGTATTTT
D gene: TRBD1; J gene: TRBJ2-1; clone size: .; V gene: TRBV24-1; CDR3 protein: CATSDPDRGTENNEQFF; CDR3 DNA: TGTGCCACCAGTGACCCGGACAGGGGAACGGAAAACAATGAGCAGTTCTTC
D gene: .; J gene: TRBJ1-1; clone size: once; V gene: TRBV6-2/TRBV6-3; CDR3 protein: CASSLSTVNTEAFF; CDR3 DNA: TGTGCCAGCAGCCTCTCGACGGTGAACACTGAAGCTTTCTTT